The rows below give T cell receptor beta chains drawn from one sample of a study of T cells after yellow fever vaccination. TCRdb analysed the 5' RACE reads with MiXCR anew, one entry per CDR3 protein. Of around 300,000 distinct CDR3 sequences in the sample, approximately 13% were seen once. The sample here was CD4+ T cells sorted from PBMCs, taken 45 days after the yellow fever booster vaccination. The receptors here all came from a man aged 25 to 40 who received the YFV17D yellow fever vaccine. The CDR3 runs from the conserved cysteine through the conserved F or W. The order of the fields is clone size, D gene, V gene, J gene, CDR3 protein, CDR3 DNA. The D gene is left open where the match is weak. Only some rows state a clone size, as once, few, many or a class for expanded clones.

clone_size: NA
d_call: NA
v_call: TRBV7-9
j_call: TRBJ2-7
cdr3_aa: CASSLHKSEQYF
cdr3_nt: TGTGCCAGCAGCTTACACAAGAGCGAGCAGTACTTC

clone_size: NA
d_call: NA
v_call: TRBV9
j_call: TRBJ2-1
cdr3_aa: CASSAAYGSYNEQFF
cdr3_nt: TGTGCCAGCAGCGCGGCGTATGGGTCCTACAATGAGCAGTTCTTC

clone_size: few
d_call: NA
v_call: TRBV7-8
j_call: TRBJ1-5
cdr3_aa: CASSPLGGQSNQPQHF
cdr3_nt: TGTGCCAGCAGCCCCCTTGGGGGTCAGAGCAATCAGCCCCAGCATTTT

clone_size: few
d_call: TRBD2
v_call: TRBV5-6
j_call: TRBJ2-1
cdr3_aa: CASSFVSGRDNEQFF
cdr3_nt: TGTGCCAGCAGCTTTGTTAGCGGGAGGGACAATGAGCAGTTCTTC

clone_size: few
d_call: TRBD2
v_call: TRBV15
j_call: TRBJ2-7
cdr3_aa: CATSRDPSGTYEQYF
cdr3_nt: TGTGCCACCAGCAGAGATCCTAGCGGGACGTACGAGCAGTACTTC

clone_size: NA
d_call: NA
v_call: TRBV5-1
j_call: TRBJ2-7
cdr3_aa: CASSPGARKQYF
cdr3_nt: TGCGCCAGCAGCCCTGGTGCGCGCAAGCAGTACTTC

clone_size: NA
d_call: NA
v_call: TRBV10-3
j_call: TRBJ1-1
cdr3_aa: CAISATSGNTEAFF
cdr3_nt: TGTGCCATCAGTGCCACCTCCGGTAACACTGAAGCTTTCTTT

clone_size: few
d_call: NA
v_call: TRBV27
j_call: TRBJ1-1
cdr3_aa: CASSRTGNRFEAFF
cdr3_nt: TGTGCCAGCAGCCGAACCGGGAACCGCTTTGAAGCTTTCTTT

clone_size: few
d_call: NA
v_call: TRBV11-3
j_call: TRBJ2-7
cdr3_aa: CASSSSRGTGEQYF
cdr3_nt: TGTGCCAGCAGCAGTAGTCGGGGAACGGGCGAGCAGTACTTC

clone_size: NA
d_call: NA
v_call: TRBV5-1
j_call: TRBJ2-1
cdr3_aa: CASRYQAESYNEQFF
cdr3_nt: TGCGCCAGCAGATATCAAGCGGAGAGCTACAATGAGCAGTTCTTC

clone_size: few
d_call: TRBD1
v_call: TRBV5-1
j_call: TRBJ2-7
cdr3_aa: CASSLAGTGTANYEQYF
cdr3_nt: TGCGCCAGCAGCTTGGCGGGTACCGGGACAGCGAACTACGAGCAGTACTTC

clone_size: NA
d_call: NA
v_call: TRBV20-1
j_call: TRBJ1-1
cdr3_aa: CSARGERWLNTEAFF
cdr3_nt: TGCAGTGCTAGAGGGGAGCGTTGGCTTAACACTGAAGCTTTCTTT

clone_size: few
d_call: NA
v_call: TRBV4-2
j_call: TRBJ1-6
cdr3_aa: CASSQEDSILNSPLHF
cdr3_nt: TGTGCCAGCAGCCAAGAAGACAGTATACTTAATTCACCCCTCCACTTT

clone_size: once
d_call: NA
v_call: TRBV5-1
j_call: TRBJ2-3
cdr3_aa: CASSKDLKDTQYF
cdr3_nt: TGCGCCAGCAGCAAAGACCTTAAAGATACGCAGTATTTT

clone_size: NA
d_call: NA
v_call: TRBV20-1
j_call: TRBJ1-1
cdr3_aa: CSASTSNREKAFF
cdr3_nt: TGCAGTGCTTCGACCTCTAACAGGGAAAAGGCTTTCTTT

clone_size: few
d_call: NA
v_call: TRBV5-1
j_call: TRBJ2-3
cdr3_aa: CASSPTGGGVRTDTQYF
cdr3_nt: TGCGCCAGCAGCCCAACTGGGGGTGGGGTCAGGACAGATACGCAGTATTTT

clone_size: NA
d_call: NA
v_call: TRBV18
j_call: TRBJ1-1
cdr3_aa: CASSPKAANTEAFF
cdr3_nt: TGTGCCAGCTCACCAAAAGCCGCGAACACTGAAGCTTTCTTT

clone_size: NA
d_call: NA
v_call: TRBV12-3/TRBV12-4
j_call: TRBJ2-5
cdr3_aa: CASSWTEQETQYF
cdr3_nt: TGTGCCAGCAGTTGGACAGAACAAGAGACCCAGTACTTC

clone_size: few
d_call: NA
v_call: TRBV12-3/TRBV12-4
j_call: TRBJ1-4
cdr3_aa: CASSLAGSEKLFF
cdr3_nt: TGTGCCAGCAGTTTGGCGGGTTCTGAAAAACTGTTTTTT

clone_size: few
d_call: NA
v_call: TRBV9
j_call: TRBJ1-5
cdr3_aa: CASSVKGGQPQHF
cdr3_nt: TGTGCCAGCAGCGTCAAGGGGGGCCAGCCCCAGCATTTT

clone_size: few
d_call: NA
v_call: TRBV5-1
j_call: TRBJ2-5
cdr3_aa: CASTGGQPQETQYF
cdr3_nt: TGCGCCAGCACCGGAGGACAGCCCCAAGAGACCCAGTACTTC

clone_size: NA
d_call: NA
v_call: TRBV19
j_call: TRBJ2-1
cdr3_aa: CASSRSTNEQFF
cdr3_nt: TGTGCCAGTAGTAGGAGCACTAATGAGCAGTTCTTC

clone_size: NA
d_call: NA
v_call: TRBV30
j_call: TRBJ2-3
cdr3_aa: CAWSVRGSDTQYF
cdr3_nt: TGTGCCTGGAGTGTACGAGGGTCAGATACGCAGTATTTT

clone_size: few
d_call: NA
v_call: TRBV20-1
j_call: TRBJ2-7
cdr3_aa: CSARGLDLLSGYF
cdr3_nt: TGCAGTGCTAGAGGCTTGGATCTTCTCTCGGGGTACTTC

clone_size: NA
d_call: NA
v_call: TRBV28
j_call: TRBJ1-3
cdr3_aa: CASSDPRYSGNTIYF
cdr3_nt: TGTGCCAGCAGTGATCCTCGGTACTCTGGAAACACCATATATTTT

clone_size: few
d_call: NA
v_call: TRBV18
j_call: TRBJ2-7
cdr3_aa: CASSPPQRPWGEQYF
cdr3_nt: TGTGCCAGCTCACCACCTCAGAGACCGTGGGGCGAGCAGTACTTC

clone_size: NA
d_call: TRBD2
v_call: TRBV27
j_call: TRBJ2-3
cdr3_aa: CASSPHGTSRTDTQYF
cdr3_nt: TGTGCCAGCAGTCCCCACGGGACTAGCCGCACAGATACGCAGTATTTT

clone_size: NA
d_call: NA
v_call: TRBV10-3
j_call: TRBJ2-3
cdr3_aa: CAISEGASGSTDTQYF
cdr3_nt: TGTGCCATCAGTGAGGGGGCAAGCGGGAGCACAGATACGCAGTATTTT

clone_size: NA
d_call: TRBD1
v_call: TRBV7-9
j_call: TRBJ2-6
cdr3_aa: CASSPPTGIFGANVLTF
cdr3_nt: TGTGCCAGCAGCCCCCCGACAGGGATCTTTGGGGCCAACGTCCTGACTTTC

clone_size: few
d_call: TRBD1
v_call: TRBV7-9
j_call: TRBJ1-1
cdr3_aa: CASSLTPGQGALEAFF
cdr3_nt: TGTGCCAGCAGCTTAACCCCTGGACAGGGGGCCCTTGAAGCTTTCTTT

clone_size: NA
d_call: NA
v_call: TRBV30
j_call: TRBJ2-7
cdr3_aa: CAWSVSYYEQYF
cdr3_nt: TGTGCCTGGAGTGTATCGTACTACGAGCAGTACTTC

clone_size: NA
d_call: TRBD2
v_call: TRBV5-1
j_call: TRBJ2-1
cdr3_aa: CASSRLAGGFYNEQFF
cdr3_nt: TGCGCCAGCAGCAGGCTAGCGGGAGGGTTTTACAATGAGCAGTTCTTC

clone_size: few
d_call: TRBD2
v_call: TRBV20-1
j_call: TRBJ2-5
cdr3_aa: CSASPGGGGETQYF
cdr3_nt: TGCAGTGCTTCCCCGGGGGGGGGCGGGGAGACCCAGTACTTC

clone_size: many
d_call: TRBD2
v_call: TRBV12-3/TRBV12-4
j_call: TRBJ2-5
cdr3_aa: CASSHSGTQETQYF
cdr3_nt: TGTGCCAGCAGTCATAGCGGGACTCAAGAGACCCAGTACTTC

clone_size: NA
d_call: NA
v_call: TRBV12-3/TRBV12-4
j_call: TRBJ2-1
cdr3_aa: CASSLGPQANEQFF
cdr3_nt: TGTGCCAGCAGTTTGGGTCCCCAGGCTAATGAGCAGTTCTTC

clone_size: few
d_call: TRBD2
v_call: TRBV20-1
j_call: TRBJ2-3
cdr3_aa: CSARGWREGLADTQYF
cdr3_nt: TGCAGTGCTAGGGGGTGGCGGGAGGGCCTGGCAGATACGCAGTATTTT

clone_size: NA
d_call: NA
v_call: TRBV12-3/TRBV12-4
j_call: TRBJ2-5
cdr3_aa: CASSFGGTQYF
cdr3_nt: TGTGCCAGCAGTTTTGGAGGGACCCAGTACTTC

clone_size: NA
d_call: NA
v_call: TRBV6-1
j_call: TRBJ1-5
cdr3_aa: CASSPRWIGNQPQHF
cdr3_nt: TGTGCCAGCAGTCCCCGCTGGATTGGCAATCAGCCCCAGCATTTT

clone_size: few
d_call: NA
v_call: TRBV12-3/TRBV12-4
j_call: TRBJ1-1
cdr3_aa: CASRIGRGGTEAFF
cdr3_nt: TGTGCCAGCAGGATAGGGAGGGGGGGGACTGAAGCTTTCTTT

clone_size: NA
d_call: NA
v_call: TRBV15
j_call: TRBJ2-3
cdr3_aa: CATSRDFGQFYF
cdr3_nt: TGTGCCACCAGCAGAGATTTCGGACAGTTCTATTTT

clone_size: few
d_call: NA
v_call: TRBV4-1
j_call: TRBJ2-7
cdr3_aa: CASSPGAGSYEQYF
cdr3_nt: TGCGCCAGCAGCCCTGGCGCTGGCTCCTACGAGCAGTACTTC

clone_size: NA
d_call: NA
v_call: TRBV2
j_call: TRBJ2-3
cdr3_aa: CASSDRGLPSTDTQYF
cdr3_nt: TGTGCCAGCAGTGATCGAGGACTACCATCCACAGATACGCAGTATTTT

clone_size: NA
d_call: TRBD1
v_call: TRBV6-1
j_call: TRBJ2-3
cdr3_aa: CANGQGRTDTQYF
cdr3_nt: TGTGCCAACGGACAGGGAAGAACAGATACGCAGTATTTT

clone_size: NA
d_call: TRBD1
v_call: TRBV7-9
j_call: TRBJ1-1
cdr3_aa: CASSTGTGGEAFF
cdr3_nt: TGTGCCAGCAGCACCGGGACAGGGGGCGAAGCTTTCTTT

clone_size: NA
d_call: TRBD1
v_call: TRBV6-4
j_call: TRBJ1-4
cdr3_aa: CASSDSGTGARKREKLFF
cdr3_nt: TGTGCCAGCAGTGACTCCGGGACAGGGGCCAGAAAAAGAGAAAAACTGTTTTTT

clone_size: few
d_call: NA
v_call: TRBV12-3/TRBV12-4
j_call: TRBJ2-5
cdr3_aa: CASSNRDPGEAQYF
cdr3_nt: TGTGCCAGCAGTAACCGGGACCCGGGTGAGGCCCAGTACTTC

clone_size: few
d_call: NA
v_call: TRBV7-2
j_call: TRBJ2-5
cdr3_aa: CASSLGIQETQYF
cdr3_nt: TGTGCCAGCAGCTTGGGGATCCAAGAGACCCAGTACTTC

clone_size: NA
d_call: NA
v_call: TRBV7-2
j_call: TRBJ1-3
cdr3_aa: CASSGVLGSGNTIYF
cdr3_nt: TGTGCCAGCAGCGGTGTATTAGGGTCCGGAAACACCATATATTTT

clone_size: NA
d_call: NA
v_call: TRBV18
j_call: TRBJ2-1
cdr3_aa: CASSPGSRSLNEQFF
cdr3_nt: TGTGCCAGCTCACCTGGATCCCGTAGCCTCAATGAGCAGTTCTTC

clone_size: NA
d_call: TRBD2
v_call: TRBV24-1
j_call: TRBJ2-6
cdr3_aa: CATSPAGVSGANVLTF
cdr3_nt: TGTGCCACCAGCCCAGCGGGGGTCTCTGGGGCCAACGTCCTGACTTTC

clone_size: NA
d_call: NA
v_call: TRBV3-1
j_call: TRBJ2-2
cdr3_aa: CASQRQNTGELFF
cdr3_nt: TGTGCCAGCCAAAGGCAAAACACCGGGGAGCTGTTTTTT

clone_size: NA
d_call: NA
v_call: TRBV20-1
j_call: TRBJ2-2
cdr3_aa: CSAPRANTGELFF
cdr3_nt: TGCAGTGCCCCGAGGGCGAACACCGGGGAGCTGTTTTTT

clone_size: few
d_call: NA
v_call: TRBV6-1
j_call: TRBJ2-7
cdr3_aa: CASTQARDYEQYF
cdr3_nt: TGTGCCAGCACCCAAGCCAGAGACTACGAGCAGTACTTC

clone_size: NA
d_call: TRBD2
v_call: TRBV12-3/TRBV12-4
j_call: TRBJ2-7
cdr3_aa: CASTLTSGYSYEQYF
cdr3_nt: TGTGCCAGCACACTGACTAGCGGTTACTCCTACGAGCAGTACTTC

clone_size: NA
d_call: TRBD2
v_call: TRBV5-1
j_call: TRBJ2-3
cdr3_aa: CASSYSGLAGSTDTQYF
cdr3_nt: TGCGCCAGCTCCTACTCAGGACTAGCGGGAAGCACAGATACGCAGTATTTT

clone_size: few
d_call: TRBD1
v_call: TRBV7-6
j_call: TRBJ2-1
cdr3_aa: CASSTIGTAYNEQFF
cdr3_nt: TGTGCCAGCAGCACGATCGGGACAGCCTACAATGAGCAGTTCTTC

clone_size: NA
d_call: TRBD2
v_call: TRBV9
j_call: TRBJ2-2
cdr3_aa: CASTPTGVAGYTGELFF
cdr3_nt: TGTGCCAGCACTCCCACTGGGGTAGCGGGATACACCGGGGAGCTGTTTTTT

clone_size: few
d_call: NA
v_call: TRBV12-3/TRBV12-4
j_call: TRBJ2-3
cdr3_aa: CASSRNTDTQYF
cdr3_nt: TGTGCCAGCAGCCGCAACACAGATACGCAGTATTTT

clone_size: few
d_call: NA
v_call: TRBV20-1
j_call: TRBJ2-7
cdr3_aa: CSASRTAQGEQYF
cdr3_nt: TGCAGTGCTAGTAGGACTGCTCAAGGAGAGCAGTACTTC

clone_size: NA
d_call: NA
v_call: TRBV21-1
j_call: TRBJ2-7
cdr3_aa: CASNMNLSYEQYF
cdr3_nt: TGTGCCAGCAATATGAACCTCTCCTACGAGCAGTACTTC